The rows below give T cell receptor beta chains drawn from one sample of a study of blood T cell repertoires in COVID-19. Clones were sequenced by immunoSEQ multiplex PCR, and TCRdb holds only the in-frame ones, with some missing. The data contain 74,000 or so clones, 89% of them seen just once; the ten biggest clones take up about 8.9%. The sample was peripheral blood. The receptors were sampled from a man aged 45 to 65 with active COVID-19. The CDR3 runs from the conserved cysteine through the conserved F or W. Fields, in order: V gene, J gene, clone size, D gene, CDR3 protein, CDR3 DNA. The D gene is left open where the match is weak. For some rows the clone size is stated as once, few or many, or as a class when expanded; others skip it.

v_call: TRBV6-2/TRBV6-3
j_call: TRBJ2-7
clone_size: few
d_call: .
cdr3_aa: CASSQASYEQYF
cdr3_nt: TGTGCCAGCAGTCAAGCCTCCTACGAGCAGTACTTC

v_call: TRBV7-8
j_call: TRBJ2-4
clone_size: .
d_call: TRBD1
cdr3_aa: CASSLEEGAWNIQYF
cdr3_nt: TGTGCCAGCAGCTTAGAAGAGGGGGCATGGAACATTCAGTACTTC

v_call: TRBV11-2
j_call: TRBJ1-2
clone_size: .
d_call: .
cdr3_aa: CASRSLGFTGFNYGYTF
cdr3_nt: TGTGCCAGCAGATCGCTGGGGTTTACAGGGTTTAACTATGGCTACACCTTC

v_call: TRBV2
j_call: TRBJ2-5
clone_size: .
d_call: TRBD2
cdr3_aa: CASSGLAGGETQYF
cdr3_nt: TGTGCCAGCAGTGGGCTAGCGGGGGGAGAGACCCAGTACTTC

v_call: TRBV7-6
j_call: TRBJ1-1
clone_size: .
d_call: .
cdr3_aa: CASSLNPRQSLTENTEAFF
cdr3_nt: TGTGCCAGCAGCTTAAACCCCCGACAGAGCCTCACCGAGAACACTGAAGCTTTCTTT

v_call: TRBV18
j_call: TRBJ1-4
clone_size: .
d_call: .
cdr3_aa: CASSRGGTNEKLFF
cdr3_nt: TGTGCCAGCTCACGGGGAGGGACTAATGAAAAACTGTTTTTT

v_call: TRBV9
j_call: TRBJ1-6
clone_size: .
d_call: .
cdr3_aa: CASSVGGRGYNSPLHF
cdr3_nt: TGTGCCAGCAGCGTAGGGGGTAGGGGGTATAATTCACCCCTCCACTTT

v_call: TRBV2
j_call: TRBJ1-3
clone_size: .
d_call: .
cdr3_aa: CASSEVGVSSSGNTIYF
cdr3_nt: TGTGCCAGCAGTGAAGTCGGAGTTTCGAGCTCTGGAAACACCATATATTTT

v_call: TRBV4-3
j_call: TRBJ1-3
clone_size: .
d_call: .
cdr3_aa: CASSQDQGSWGSGNTIYF
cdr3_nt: TGCGCCAGCAGCCAAGACCAGGGAAGTTGGGGCTCTGGAAACACCATATATTTT

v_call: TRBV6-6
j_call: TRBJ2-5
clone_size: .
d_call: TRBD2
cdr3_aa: CASSYWQRGGETQYF
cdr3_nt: TGTGCCAGCAGTTACTGGCAGCGGGGAGGAGAGACCCAGTACTTC

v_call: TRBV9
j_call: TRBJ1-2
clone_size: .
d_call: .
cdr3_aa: CASSVGQSNYGYTF
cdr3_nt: TGTGCCAGCAGCGTAGGGCAGTCTAACTATGGCTACACCTTC

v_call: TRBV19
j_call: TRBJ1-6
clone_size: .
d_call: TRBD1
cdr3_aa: CASSSTPGTEGHSYNSPLHF
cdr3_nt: TGTGCCAGTAGTAGCACTCCCGGGACAGAGGGCCACTCCTATAATTCACCCCTCCACTTT

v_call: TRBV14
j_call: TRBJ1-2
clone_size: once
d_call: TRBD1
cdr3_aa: CASSQGSTGFYGYTF
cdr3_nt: TGTGCCAGCAGCCAAGGTTCGACAGGGTTCTATGGCTACACCTTC

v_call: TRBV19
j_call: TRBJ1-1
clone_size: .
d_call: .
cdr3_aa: CASSGEALNTEAFF
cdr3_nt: TGTGCCAGTAGTGGAGAGGCCCTGAACACTGAAGCTTTCTTT

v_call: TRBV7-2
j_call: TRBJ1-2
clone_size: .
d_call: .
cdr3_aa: CASTPGSGGYTF
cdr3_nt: TGTGCCAGCACCCCAGGGTCGGGTGGCTACACCTTC

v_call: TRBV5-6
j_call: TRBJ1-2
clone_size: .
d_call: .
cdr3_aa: CASSLPGQYVGYGYTF
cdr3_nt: TGTGCCAGCAGCCTTCCCGGACAGTACGTGGGCTATGGCTACACCTTC

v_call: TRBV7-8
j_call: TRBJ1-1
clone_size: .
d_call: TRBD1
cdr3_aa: CASSPRGGWNTEAFF
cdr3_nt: TGTGCCAGCAGCCCCCGAGGGGGCTGGAACACTGAAGCTTTCTTT

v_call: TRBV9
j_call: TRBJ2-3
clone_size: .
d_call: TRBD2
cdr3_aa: CASSVGASGGSGTQYF
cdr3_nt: TGTGCCAGCAGCGTTGGTGCTAGCGGGGGATCAGGGACGCAGTATTTT

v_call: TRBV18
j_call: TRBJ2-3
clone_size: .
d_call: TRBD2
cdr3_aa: CASSSSGGGADTQYF
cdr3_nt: TGTGCCAGCTCATCTAGCGGGGGGGGCGCAGATACGCAGTATTTT

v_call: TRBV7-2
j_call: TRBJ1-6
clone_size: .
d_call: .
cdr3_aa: CASSLNLGGDSPLHF
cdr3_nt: TGTGCCAGCAGCTTAAATCTGGGTGGAGACTCACCCCTCCACTTT

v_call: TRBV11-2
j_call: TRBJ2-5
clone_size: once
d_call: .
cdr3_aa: CASSLVGEETQYF
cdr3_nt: TGTGCCAGCAGCTTAGTCGGGGAAGAGACCCAGTACTTC

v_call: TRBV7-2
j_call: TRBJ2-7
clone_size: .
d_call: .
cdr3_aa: CASSLGLGGPWGEQYF
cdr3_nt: TGTGCCAGCAGCTTAGGATTGGGGGGGCCTTGGGGCGAGCAGTACTTC

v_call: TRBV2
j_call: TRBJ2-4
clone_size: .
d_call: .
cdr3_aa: CASNRGWENIQYF
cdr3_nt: TGTGCCAGCAACCGGGGTTGGGAGAACATTCAGTACTTC

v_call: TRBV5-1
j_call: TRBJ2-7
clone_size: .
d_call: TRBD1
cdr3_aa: CASSLQGLGGEQYF
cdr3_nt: TGCGCCAGCAGCTTACAGGGGCTAGGTGGCGAGCAGTACTTC

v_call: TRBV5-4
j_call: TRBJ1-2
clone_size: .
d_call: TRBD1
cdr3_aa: CASSAWNRGRDGYTF
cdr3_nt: TGTGCCAGCAGCGCATGGAACAGGGGGCGGGATGGCTACACCTTC

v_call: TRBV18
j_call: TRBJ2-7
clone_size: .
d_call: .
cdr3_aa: CASSPPSSSYEQYF
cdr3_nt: TGTGCCAGCTCACCACCTTCTAGCTCCTACGAGCAGTACTTC

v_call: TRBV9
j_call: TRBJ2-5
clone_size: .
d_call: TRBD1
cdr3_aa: CASSPAGTGVETQYF
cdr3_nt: TGTGCCAGCAGCCCGGCCGGGACAGGGGTAGAGACCCAGTACTTC

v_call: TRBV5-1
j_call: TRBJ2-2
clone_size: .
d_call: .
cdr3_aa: CASSYDSTGELFF
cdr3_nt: TGCGCCAGCAGCTATGACAGCACCGGGGAGCTGTTTTTT

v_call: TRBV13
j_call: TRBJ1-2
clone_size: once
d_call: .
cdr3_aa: CASSPYPLDSHYGYTF
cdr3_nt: TGTGCCAGCAGCCCATACCCTTTGGACAGCCACTATGGCTACACCTTC

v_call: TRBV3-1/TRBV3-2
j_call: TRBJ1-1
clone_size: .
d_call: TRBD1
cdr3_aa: CASSHWTGNTEAFF
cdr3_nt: TGTGCCAGCAGCCATTGGACAGGGAACACTGAAGCTTTCTTT

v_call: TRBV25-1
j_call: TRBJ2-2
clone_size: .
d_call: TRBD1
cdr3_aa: CASSGQGSTGELFF
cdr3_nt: TGTGCCAGCAGCGGACAGGGCTCCACCGGGGAGCTGTTTTTT

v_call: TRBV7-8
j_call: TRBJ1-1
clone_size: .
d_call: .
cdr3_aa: CASSLEESRPRAFF
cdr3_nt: TGTGCCAGCAGCTTAGAAGAGTCTAGGCCCCGAGCTTTCTTT

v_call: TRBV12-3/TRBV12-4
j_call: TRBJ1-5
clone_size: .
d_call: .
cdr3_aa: CGTGEYSNQPQHF
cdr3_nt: TGTGGGACGGGGGAATATAGCAATCAGCCCCAGCATTTT

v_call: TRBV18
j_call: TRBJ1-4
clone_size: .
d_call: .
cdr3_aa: CASSISRASGSNEKLFF
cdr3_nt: TGTGCCAGCTCCATAAGCCGGGCCAGCGGGAGTAATGAAAAACTGTTTTTT

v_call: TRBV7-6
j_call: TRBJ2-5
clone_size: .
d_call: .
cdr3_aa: CASSLGQETQYF
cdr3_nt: TGTGCCAGCAGCTTAGGTCAGGAGACCCAGTACTTC

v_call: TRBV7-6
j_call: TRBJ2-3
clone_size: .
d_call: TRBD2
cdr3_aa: CASSTAGGTDTQYF
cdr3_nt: TGTGCCAGCAGCACAGCGGGGGGCACAGATACGCAGTATTTT

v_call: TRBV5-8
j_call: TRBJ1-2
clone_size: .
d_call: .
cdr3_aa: CASPSRAGGYTF
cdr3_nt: TGTGCCAGCCCCTCGAGGGCTGGGGGCTACACCTTC

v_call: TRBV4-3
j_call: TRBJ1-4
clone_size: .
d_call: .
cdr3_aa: CASSQDVSVTTNEKLFF
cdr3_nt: TGCGCCAGCAGCCAAGATGTTAGCGTCACAACTAATGAAAAACTGTTTTTT

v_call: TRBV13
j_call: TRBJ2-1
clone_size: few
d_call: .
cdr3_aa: CASSLGSGSGNEQFF
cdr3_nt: TGTGCCAGCAGCTTAGGCTCCGGTTCTGGCAATGAGCAGTTCTTC

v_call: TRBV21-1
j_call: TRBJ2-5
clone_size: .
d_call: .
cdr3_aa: CASSRSTGGAETQYF
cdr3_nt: TGTGCCAGCAGTAGATCGACAGGGGGGGCAGAGACCCAGTACTTC

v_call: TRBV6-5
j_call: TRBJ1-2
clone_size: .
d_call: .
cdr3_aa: CASSRTAPWDGYTF
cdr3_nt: TGTGCCAGCAGTAGGACAGCGCCTTGGGATGGCTACACCTTC

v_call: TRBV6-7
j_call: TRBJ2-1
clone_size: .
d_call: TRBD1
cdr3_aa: CASSPGTGAPPGFF
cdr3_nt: TGTGCCAGCAGCCCCGGGACAGGGGCGCCCCCGGGGTTCTTC

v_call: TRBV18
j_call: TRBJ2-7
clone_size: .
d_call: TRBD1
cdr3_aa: CASSPRGSFYEQYF
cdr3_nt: TGTGCCAGCTCTCCCAGGGGGAGCTTCTACGAGCAGTACTTC

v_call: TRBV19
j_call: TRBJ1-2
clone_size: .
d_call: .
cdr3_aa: CASRPRRGGGYGYTF
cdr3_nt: TGTGCCAGTAGACCGCGTAGGGGAGGCGGCTATGGCTACACCTTC